The entry below describes one T cell receptor beta chain. Antigen specificity is unknown. The data were taken from a study of cytomegalovirus exposure and HLA in healthy donors. Findings and limits, study-wide: The later analysis indicated that the majority of CMV-associated TCR beta chains appeared HLA-restricted. The study listed around 150 cytomegalovirus-associated TCR beta chains.

PCR was performed using 60 Vbeta and 13 Jbeta primers. The repertoire was sequenced with immunoSEQ multiplex PCR; TCRdb's copy has only in-frame clones and lacks some. The profile shows around 200,000 clones, around 86% of them singletons. Germline CDR1 reads MNHEY; CDR2 reads SVGAGI. Germline trimming cut 6 bases from V and 8 bases from J; bases unmatched to any gene: 4. CDR3 length equals 13 residues. Nominally healthy donors provided the samples, though records likely missed some immune exposures. Sequences were obtained from PBMCs. J is TRBJ1-5 and V is TRBV6-5, with 10 bases fitting TRBD1. The source is a woman between 50 and 59 years old in good health and CMV-seropositive. The CDR3: CASSQDRGEPQHF. CDR3 in DNA: TGTGCCAGCAGCCAGGACAGGGGGGAGCCCCAGCATTTT.